The clone carrying this T cell receptor (beta chain) was seen only a few times. The antigen is unknown. Every sorted population was more than 95% pure. The data were obtained in a study of beta chain features in type 1 diabetes. The CDR3 extends over 14 amino acids. Study-level results: Naive, central memory and regulatory TCRB repertoires appeared more similar among patients than healthy donors. In every one of the four CD4+ subsets, TCRB CDR3s were moderately but significantly shorter in Type 1 diabetes patients.

TCRB transcripts that were expressed got sequenced, as all of the isolated RNA had been reverse transcribed. Here immunoSEQ multiplex PCR was the method, and the copy in TCRdb shows in-frame clones only, minus some. The table shows about 270,000 clones, with roughly an eighth occurring only once. The V call is TRBV21-1, the J call TRBJ2-1; the table's D call TRBD1 went unverified against the DNA. TRBV21-1 is a pseudogene. The sample comprised naive CD4+ T cells from blood. The source of this sequence is a man under 40 with type 1 diabetes. DNA for the CDR3: TGTGCCAGCAGCAGGGCGTTACTTAACAATGAGCAGTTCTTC. Translated, it gives CASSRALLNNEQFF.